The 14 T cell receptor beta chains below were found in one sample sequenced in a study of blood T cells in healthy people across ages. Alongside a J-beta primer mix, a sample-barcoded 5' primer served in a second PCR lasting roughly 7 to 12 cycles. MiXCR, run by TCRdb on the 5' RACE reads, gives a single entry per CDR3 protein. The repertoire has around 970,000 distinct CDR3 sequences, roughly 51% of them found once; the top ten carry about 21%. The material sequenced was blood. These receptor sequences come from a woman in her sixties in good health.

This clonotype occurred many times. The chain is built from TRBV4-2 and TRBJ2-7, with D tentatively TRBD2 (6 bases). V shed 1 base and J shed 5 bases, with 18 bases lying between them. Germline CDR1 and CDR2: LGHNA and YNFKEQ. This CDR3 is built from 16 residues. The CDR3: CASSQAVGGEADEQYF. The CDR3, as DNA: TGTGCCAGCAGCCAAGCGGTGGGGGGTGAAGCCGACGAGCAGTACTTC.

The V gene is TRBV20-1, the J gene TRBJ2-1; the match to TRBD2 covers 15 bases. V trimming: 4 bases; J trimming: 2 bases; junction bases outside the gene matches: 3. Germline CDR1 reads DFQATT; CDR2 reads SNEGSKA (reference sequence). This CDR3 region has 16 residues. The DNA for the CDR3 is TGCAGTGCTACCGGACTAGCGGGAGGGACCTACAATGAGCAGTTCTTC. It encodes CSATGLAGGTYNEQFF.

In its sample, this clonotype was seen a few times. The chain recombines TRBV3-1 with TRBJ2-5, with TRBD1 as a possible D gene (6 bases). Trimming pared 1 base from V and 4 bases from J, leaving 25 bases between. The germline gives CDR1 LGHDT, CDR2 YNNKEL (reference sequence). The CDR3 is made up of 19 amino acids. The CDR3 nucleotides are TGTGCCAGCAGCCAAGGACCCCGGGACAAAGGTTTCCGGGGAGAGACCCAGTACTTC. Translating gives CASSQGPRDKGFRGETQYF.

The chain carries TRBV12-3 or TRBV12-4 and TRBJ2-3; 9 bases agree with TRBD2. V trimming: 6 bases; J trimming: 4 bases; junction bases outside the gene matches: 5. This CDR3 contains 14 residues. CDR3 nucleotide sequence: TGTGCCAGCAGCTCCGGACTAGCGTCAGATACGCAGTATTTT. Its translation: CASSSGLASDTQYF.

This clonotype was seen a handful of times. CDR3 DNA sequence: TGCGCCAGCAGCCAAGATCTGGGGGAGGGCCTCTACGAGCAGTACTTC. Amino acids: CASSQDLGEGLYEQYF. The chain joins TRBV4-1 to TRBJ2-7, with 7 bases lining up with TRBD2. Germline trimming cut 0 bases from V and 3 bases from J; bases unmatched to any gene: 8. The CDR3 extends over 16 amino acids. The V gene's germline CDR1 is MGHRA and CDR2 YSYEKL.

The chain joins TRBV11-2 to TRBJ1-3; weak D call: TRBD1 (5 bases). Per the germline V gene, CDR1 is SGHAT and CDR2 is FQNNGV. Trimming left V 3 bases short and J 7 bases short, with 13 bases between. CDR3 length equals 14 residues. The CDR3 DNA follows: TGTGCCAGCAGCTTGGTCAGGGTTCGGAACACCATATATTTT. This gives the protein CASSLVRVRNTIYF.

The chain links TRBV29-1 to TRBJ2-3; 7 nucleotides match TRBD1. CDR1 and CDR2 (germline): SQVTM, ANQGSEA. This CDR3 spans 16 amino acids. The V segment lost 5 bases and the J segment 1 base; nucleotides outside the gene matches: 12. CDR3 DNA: TGCAGCGTTCAGGACAGGCAAATGAGTGGCACAGATACGCAGTATTTT. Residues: CSVQDRQMSGTDTQYF.

CDR3 protein: CASSVHGGYDTQYF. CDR3 bases: TGTGCCAGCAGCGTCCATGGCGGTTACGATACGCAGTATTTT. The V call is TRBV9, the J call TRBJ2-3; D not resolved. Germline V gives CDR1 SGDLS, CDR2 YYNGEE. The CDR3 is 14 residues long. Trimming took off 2 bases at V and 6 bases at J, with 13 bases between the two ends.

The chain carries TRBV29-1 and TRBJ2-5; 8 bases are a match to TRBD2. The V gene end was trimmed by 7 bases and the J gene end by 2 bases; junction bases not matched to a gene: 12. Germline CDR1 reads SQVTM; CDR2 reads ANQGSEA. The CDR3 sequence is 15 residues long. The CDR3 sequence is CSAYIGAGGQETQYF. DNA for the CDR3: TGCAGCGCTTACATTGGGGCGGGAGGACAAGAGACCCAGTACTTC. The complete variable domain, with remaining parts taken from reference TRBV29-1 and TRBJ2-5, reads SAVISQKPSRDICQRGTSLTIQCQVDSQVTMMFWYRQQPGQSLTLIATANQGSEATYESGFVIDKFPISRPNLTFSTLTVSNMSPEDSSIYLCSAYIGAGGQETQYFGPGTRLLVL.

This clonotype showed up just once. The CDR3 spells CASGGVEQFF. CDR3 sequence (DNA): TGTGCCAGCGGGGGGGTGGAGCAGTTCTTC. V and J are TRBV11-3 and TRBJ2-1, with TRBD2 matching over 7 bases. The CDR3 covers 10 residues. V lost 8 bases to trimming and J lost 10 bases; unmatched junction nucleotides: 2. Germline V gene data show CDR1 as SGHNT and CDR2 as YENEEA.

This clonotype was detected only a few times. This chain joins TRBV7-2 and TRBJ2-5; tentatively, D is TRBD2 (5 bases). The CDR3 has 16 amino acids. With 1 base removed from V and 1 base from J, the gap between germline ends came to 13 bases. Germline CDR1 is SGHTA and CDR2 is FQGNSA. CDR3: CASSLVPSPLQETQYF. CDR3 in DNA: TGTGCCAGCAGCTTAGTGCCTAGCCCTCTCCAAGAGACCCAGTACTTC.

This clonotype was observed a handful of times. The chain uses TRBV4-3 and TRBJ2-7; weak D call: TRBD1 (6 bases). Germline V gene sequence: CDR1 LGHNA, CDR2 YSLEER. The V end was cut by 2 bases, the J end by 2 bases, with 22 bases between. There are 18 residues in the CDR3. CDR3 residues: CASSQWPPGRDITYEQYF. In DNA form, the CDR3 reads TGCGCCAGCAGCCAATGGCCCCCCGGACGGGACATTACCTACGAGCAGTACTTC.

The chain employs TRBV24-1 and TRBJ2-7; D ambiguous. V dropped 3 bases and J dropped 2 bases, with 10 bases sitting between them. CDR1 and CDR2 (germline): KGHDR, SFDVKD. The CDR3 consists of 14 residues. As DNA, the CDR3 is TGTGCCACCAGTGATAATACGCCACCCTACGAGCAGTACTTC. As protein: CATSDNTPPYEQYF.

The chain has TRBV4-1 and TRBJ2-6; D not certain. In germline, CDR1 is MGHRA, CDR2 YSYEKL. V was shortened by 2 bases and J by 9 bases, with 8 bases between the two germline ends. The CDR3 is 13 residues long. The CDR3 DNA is TGCGCCAGCAGCCAACTCAGGTTCAACGTCCTGACTTTC. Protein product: CASSQLRFNVLTF.